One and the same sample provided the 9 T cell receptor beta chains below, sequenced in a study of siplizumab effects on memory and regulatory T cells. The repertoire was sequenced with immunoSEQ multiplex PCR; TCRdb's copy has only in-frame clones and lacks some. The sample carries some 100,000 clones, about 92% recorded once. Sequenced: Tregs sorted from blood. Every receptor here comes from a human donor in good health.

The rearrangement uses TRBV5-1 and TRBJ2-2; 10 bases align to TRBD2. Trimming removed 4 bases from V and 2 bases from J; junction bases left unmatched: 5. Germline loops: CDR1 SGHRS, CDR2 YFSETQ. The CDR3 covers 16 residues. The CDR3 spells CASSGLADINTGELFF. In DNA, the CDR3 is TGCGCCAGCAGCGGACTAGCGGATATAAACACCGGGGAGCTGTTTTTT.

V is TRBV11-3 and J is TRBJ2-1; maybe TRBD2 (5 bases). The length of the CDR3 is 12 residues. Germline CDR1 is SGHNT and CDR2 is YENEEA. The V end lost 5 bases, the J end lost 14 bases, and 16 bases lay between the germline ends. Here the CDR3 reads CASSLRGPEEFF. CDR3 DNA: TGTGCCAGCAGCCTCCGAGGGCCGGAGGAGTTCTTC.

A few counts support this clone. CDR3 in amino acids: CASSLSSTYEQYF. The CDR3 region has the DNA TGTGCCAGCAGTTTAAGCAGCACCTACGAGCAGTACTTC. V and J are TRBV27 and TRBJ2-7; D is undetermined. The germline V and J ends were trimmed by 2 bases and 2 bases, with 7 bases remaining between them. In germline, CDR1 is MNHEY, CDR2 SMNVEV (reference sequence). The CDR3 is 13 amino acids.

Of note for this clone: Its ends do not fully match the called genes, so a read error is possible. The CDR3 spells CASSTGGRVHF. In DNA form, the CDR3 reads TGTGCCAGTAGTACCGGCGGTAGGGTTCACTTC. The chain employs TRBV19 and TRBJ2-5; D remains ambiguous. The V gene's germline CDR1 is LNHDA and CDR2 SQIVND (reference sequence). The CDR3 sequence is 11 residues long.

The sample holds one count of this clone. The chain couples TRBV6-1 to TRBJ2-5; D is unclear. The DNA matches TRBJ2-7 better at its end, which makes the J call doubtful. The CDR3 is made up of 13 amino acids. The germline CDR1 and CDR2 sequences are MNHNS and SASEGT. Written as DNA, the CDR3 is TGTGCCAGCAATCACCGGGTCACCTACGAGCAGTACTTC. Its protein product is CASNHRVTYEQYF.

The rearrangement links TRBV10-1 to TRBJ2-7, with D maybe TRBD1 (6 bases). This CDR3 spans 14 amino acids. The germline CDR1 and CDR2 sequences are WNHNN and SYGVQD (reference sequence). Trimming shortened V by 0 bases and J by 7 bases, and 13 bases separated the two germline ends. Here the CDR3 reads CASSESGAGREQYF. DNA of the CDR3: TGCGCCAGCAGTGAGTCGGGGGCAGGGCGGGAGCAGTACTTC.

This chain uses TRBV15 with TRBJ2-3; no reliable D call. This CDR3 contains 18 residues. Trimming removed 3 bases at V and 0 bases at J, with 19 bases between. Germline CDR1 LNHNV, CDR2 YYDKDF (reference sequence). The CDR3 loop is CATSRAVWRPSSTDTQYF. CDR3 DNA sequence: TGTGCCACCAGCAGGGCTGTCTGGCGGCCCTCTAGCACAGATACGCAGTATTTT.

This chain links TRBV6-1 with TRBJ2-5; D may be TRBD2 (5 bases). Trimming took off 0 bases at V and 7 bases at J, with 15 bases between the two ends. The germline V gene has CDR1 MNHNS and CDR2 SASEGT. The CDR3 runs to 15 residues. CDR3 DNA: TGTGCCAGCAGTGAAGCTAGCGCCCCGTTTATGACCCAGTACTTC. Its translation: CASSEASAPFMTQYF.

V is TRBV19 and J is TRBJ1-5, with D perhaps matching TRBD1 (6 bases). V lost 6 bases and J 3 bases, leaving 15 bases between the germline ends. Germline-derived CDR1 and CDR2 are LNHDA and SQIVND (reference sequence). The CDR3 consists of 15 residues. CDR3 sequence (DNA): TGTGCCAGTAGAGTCTTCGGGGGCACCAATCAGCCCCAGCATTTT. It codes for CASRVFGGTNQPQHF.